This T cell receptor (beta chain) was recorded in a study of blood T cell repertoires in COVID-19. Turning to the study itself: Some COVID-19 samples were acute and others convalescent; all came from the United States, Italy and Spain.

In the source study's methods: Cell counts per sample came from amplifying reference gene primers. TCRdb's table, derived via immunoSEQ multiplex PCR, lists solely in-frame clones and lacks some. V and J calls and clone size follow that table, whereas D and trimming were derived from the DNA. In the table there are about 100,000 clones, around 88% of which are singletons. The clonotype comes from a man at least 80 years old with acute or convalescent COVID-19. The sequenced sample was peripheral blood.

CDR3 sequence (DNA): TGTGCCAGCGCCAGCCGGGACAAAGAAAACATTCAGTACTTC. Translated: CASASRDKENIQYF. The genes are TRBV18 and TRBJ2-4; tentative D call: TRBD1 (6 bases). The CDR3 spans 14 residues. V lost 8 bases, J lost 5 bases, and 16 bases lay in between. The germline CDR1 and CDR2 sequences are KGHSH and LQKENI.